This passage covers 9 T cell receptor beta chains from one sample sequenced in a study of cytomegalovirus exposure and HLA in healthy donors. PCR involved 60 Vbeta and 13 Jbeta primers. Repertoires were generated with immunoSEQ multiplex PCR, while TCRdb's copy carries only in-frame clones and drops some. The table lists over 150,000 clones, 75% to 90% of them singletons. Sequencing was carried out using PBMCs. The receptors here all came from a man aged 50 to 60 in good health and CMV-seronegative.

The chain is built from TRBV7-2 and TRBJ2-1; D perhaps matches TRBD2 (6 bases). The CDR3 covers 15 residues. Looked up from germline, CDR1 is SGHTA and CDR2 is FQGNSA. With 1 base removed from V and 7 bases from J, the gap between germline ends came to 14 bases. CDR3: CASSLDVSGANEQFF. CDR3 in DNA: TGTGCCAGCAGCTTAGATGTTAGCGGAGCTAATGAGCAGTTCTTC.

This clone was recorded once. This chain links TRBV19 with TRBJ2-7; D is unresolved. The germline gives CDR1 LNHDA, CDR2 SQIVND (reference sequence). Between the trimmed V and J ends, which lost 2 bases and 5 bases, there was a span of 10 bases. The CDR3 contains 13 residues. CDR3 sequence (DNA): TGTGCCAGTAGTATATCAGGCAGAAACGAGCAGTACTTC. This codes for CASSISGRNEQYF.

V gene TRBV5-1 combines with J gene TRBJ1-2; 8 nucleotides line up with TRBD1. Trimming took 4 bases from V and 4 from J; bases not matched to a gene: 6. The CDR3 has 14 amino acids. The germline V gene encodes CDR1 SGHRS and CDR2 YFSETQ. The CDR3: CASSIPGTGYGYTF. For the CDR3, the DNA is TGCGCCAGCAGCATACCGGGGACAGGCTATGGCTACACCTTC.

This clone has only one observation. The V call is TRBV7-3, the J call TRBJ2-5; tentatively, D is TRBD2 (6 bases). Germline V lookup: CDR1 SGHTA, CDR2 FQGTGA. V was trimmed by 5 bases and J by 5 bases, leaving 12 bases between them. The CDR3 totals 13 residues. CDR3 residues: CASSTRRGETQYF. The CDR3 coding sequence is TGTGCCAGCAGCACTAGGAGGGGCGAGACCCAGTACTTC. Full variable domain (missing parts from reference TRBV7-3 and TRBJ2-5): GAGVSQTPSNKVTEKGKYVELRCDPISGHTALYWYRQSLGQGPEFLIYFQGTGAADDSGLPNDRFFAVRPEGSVSTLKIQRTERGDSAVYLCASSTRRGETQYFGPGTRLLVL.

The chain couples TRBV5-1 to TRBJ1-1; D remains unclear. Trimming took 2 bases from V and 1 from J, leaving 6 bases between them. The CDR3 sequence is 13 residues long. Germline lookup yields CDR1 SGHRS and CDR2 YFSETQ. CDR3 bases: TGCGCCAGCAGCTTTAACACGAACACTGAAGCTTTCTTT. Protein sequence: CASSFNTNTEAFF.

CDR3 sequence (DNA): TGTGCCAGCAGTCAAAAAAGGACAGGGCTTCATGGCTACACCTTC. It codes for CASSQKRTGLHGYTF. The V call is TRBV7-2, the J call TRBJ1-2; TRBD1 aligns across 8 bases. The V segment lost 6 bases and the J segment 6 bases; nucleotides outside the gene matches: 12. Germline V gives CDR1 SGHTA, CDR2 FQGNSA. The CDR3 spans 15 residues.

J is TRBJ1-2 and V is TRBV6-5, with 8 bases fitting TRBD1. Trimming at V came to 10 bases and at J to 3 bases, leaving 7 bases not matched to a gene. This CDR3 has 13 residues. The V gene's germline CDR1 is MNHEY and CDR2 SVGAGI. CDR3 coding DNA: TGTGCCATCAAGACAGGGGCCCACTATGGCTACACCTTC. Its protein is CAIKTGAHYGYTF.

This rearrangement joins TRBV13 to TRBJ1-1, with 10 bases aligning to TRBD1. Germline CDR1 is PRHDT and CDR2 is FYEKMQ (reference sequence). V trimming: 7 bases; J trimming: 0 bases; junction bases outside the gene matches: 26. This CDR3 has 22 amino acids. CDR3 protein: CASMRLGQGTKGNQRMNTEAFF. The CDR3, as DNA: TGTGCCAGCATGCGACTGGGACAGGGGACGAAGGGGAACCAAAGGATGAACACTGAAGCTTTCTTT. The whole variable domain, remainder taken from reference TRBV13 and TRBJ1-1, is AAGVIQSPRHLIKEKRETATLKCYPIPRHDTVYWYQQGPGQDPQFLISFYEKMQSDKGSIPDRFSAQQFSDYHSELNMSSLELGDSALYFCASMRLGQGTKGNQRMNTEAFFGQGTRLTVV.

The chain uses TRBV5-1 and TRBJ2-7; tentative D call: TRBD1 (6 bases). Germline V gene lookup returns CDR1 SGHRS and CDR2 YFSETQ. Trimming pared 1 base from V and 2 bases from J, leaving 13 bases between. The CDR3 runs 15 residues. The CDR3 loop reads CASSLTSDSPYEQYF. The DNA for the CDR3 is TGCGCCAGCAGCTTGACATCGGACAGCCCCTACGAGCAGTACTTC.